This T cell receptor (beta chain) was retrieved from a study of T cell repertoires in cytomegalovirus infection. Study background: Both a matching HLA type and CMV infection were indicated by public TCR beta signatures.

This clonotype was seen many times. Its antigen is as yet unknown. V lost 8 bases to trimming and J lost 9 bases, with 14 bases between them. CDR3 size: 12 residues. CDR1 is MNHEY and CDR2 is SVGEGT in the germline V gene. TCRdb independently ran MiXCR on the reads; one entry per CDR3 protein. The data show 160,000 or so distinct CDR3 sequences, with roughly 20% seen just once and roughly 25% held by the top ten. The study, taken as a whole, reports: Identification of carriers of CMV plus the relevant HLA was achieved through cumulative public TCR beta family frequency. In two of eight donors, the top clonotype was HLA-C-restricted CMV-specific.

This chain connects TRBV6-2 or TRBV6-3 to TRBJ2-1; D unresolved. This sequence originates from a human donor in good health (CMV status not recorded). Some clones in this sample may be carry-over from other donors' samples. The sequencing used CD8+ T cells from cultured PBMCs, collected from culture after CMV antigen stimulation. The CDR3 nucleotides read TGTGCCAGCGGCGCCTTTTTCGGTGAGCAGTTCTTC. Its translation: CASGAFFGEQFF.